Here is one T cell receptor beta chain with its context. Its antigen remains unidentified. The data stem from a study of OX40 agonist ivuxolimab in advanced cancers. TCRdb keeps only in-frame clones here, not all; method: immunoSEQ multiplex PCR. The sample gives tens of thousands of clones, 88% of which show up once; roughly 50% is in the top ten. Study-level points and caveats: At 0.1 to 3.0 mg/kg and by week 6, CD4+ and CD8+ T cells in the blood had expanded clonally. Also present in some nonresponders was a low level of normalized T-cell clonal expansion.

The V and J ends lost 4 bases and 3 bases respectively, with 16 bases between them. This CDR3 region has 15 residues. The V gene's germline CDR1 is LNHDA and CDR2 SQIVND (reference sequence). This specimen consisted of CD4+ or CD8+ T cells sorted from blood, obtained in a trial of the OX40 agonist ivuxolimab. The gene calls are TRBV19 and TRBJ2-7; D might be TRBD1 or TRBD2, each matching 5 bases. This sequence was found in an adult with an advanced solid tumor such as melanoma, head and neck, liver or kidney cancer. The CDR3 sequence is CASSSRDVNYYEQYF. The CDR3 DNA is TGTGCCAGTAGTAGCCGGGACGTCAATTACTACGAGCAGTACTTC.